The sequence of this T cell receptor (beta chain) was determined in a study of blood T cell repertoires in COVID-19. Study-wide context: COVID-19 samples from acute and convalescent phases originated in the United States, Italy and Spain. PBMCs, B-cell-depleted T cells, or T cells provided the cDNA or gDNA that made up the material.

The CDR3 loop spans 16 amino acids. V shed 1 base and J 0 bases; nucleotides not matched to a gene: 4. CDR1 and CDR2 from the germline V gene are SGHRS and YFSETQ. Authors' methods: Researchers report that nucleated cell counts were estimated from reference gene primer amplification. The repertoire was sequenced with immunoSEQ multiplex PCR; TCRdb's copy has only in-frame clones and lacks some. For V, J and clone size, that table is used; D and trimming come from the DNA. The table lists 200,000 or so clones, around 80% of them singletons. What was sequenced was peripheral blood. This TCR derives from a human donor in a cohort sampled during active COVID-19. This chain links TRBV5-1 with TRBJ2-1, with TRBD1 matching 7 bases. The DNA for the CDR3 is TGCGCCAGCAGCTTGCAGGGGGATCTCTCCTACAATGAGCAGTTCTTC. Translating it yields CASSLQGDLSYNEQFF.